This T cell receptor (beta chain) comes out of a study of T-cell memory formation after mild COVID-19. TCRdb independently ran MiXCR on the 5' RACE reads; one entry per CDR3 protein. The sample shows about 250,000 distinct CDR3 sequences, 15% of them seen only once. This clonotype was picked up a small number of times. The CDR3 spans 15 residues. V shed 5 bases and J shed 8 bases, with 21 bases lying between them. The TCR sequence derives from an adult woman who had mild COVID-19 (a few samples of this study predate the infection). Cell type and time point are not known. The specimen was PBMCs or a T cell subset sorted from them (not recorded which). The chain carries TRBV12-3 or TRBV12-4 and TRBJ1-2, with D maybe TRBD1 (6 bases). The CDR3 here is CASSPRQDFTKGYTF. Written as DNA, the CDR3 is TGTGCCAGCAGTCCCCGACAGGACTTCACGAAGGGCTACACCTTC.